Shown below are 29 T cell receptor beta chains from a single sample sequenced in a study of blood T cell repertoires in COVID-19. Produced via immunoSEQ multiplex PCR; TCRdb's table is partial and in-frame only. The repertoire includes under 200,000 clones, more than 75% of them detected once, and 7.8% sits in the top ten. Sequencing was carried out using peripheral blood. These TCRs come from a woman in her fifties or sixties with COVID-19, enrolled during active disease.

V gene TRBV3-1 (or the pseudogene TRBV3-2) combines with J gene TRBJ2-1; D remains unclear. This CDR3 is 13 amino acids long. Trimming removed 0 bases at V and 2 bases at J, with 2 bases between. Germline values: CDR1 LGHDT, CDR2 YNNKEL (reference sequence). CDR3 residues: CASSQDTYNEQFF. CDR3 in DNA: TGTGCCAGCAGCCAAGACACCTACAATGAGCAGTTCTTC.

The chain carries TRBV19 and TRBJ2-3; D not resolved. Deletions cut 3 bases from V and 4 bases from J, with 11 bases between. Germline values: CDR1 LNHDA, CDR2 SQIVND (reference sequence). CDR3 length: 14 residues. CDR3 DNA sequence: TGTGCCAGTAGTATGCCGGGTGGCGCAGATACGCAGTATTTT. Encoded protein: CASSMPGGADTQYF.

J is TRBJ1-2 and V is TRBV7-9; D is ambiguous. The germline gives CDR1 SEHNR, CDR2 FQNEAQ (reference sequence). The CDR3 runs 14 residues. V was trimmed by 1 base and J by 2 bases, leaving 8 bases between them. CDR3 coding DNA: TGTGCCAGCAGCTTAGAGGGAGGAAACTATGGCTACACCTTC. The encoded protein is CASSLEGGNYGYTF.

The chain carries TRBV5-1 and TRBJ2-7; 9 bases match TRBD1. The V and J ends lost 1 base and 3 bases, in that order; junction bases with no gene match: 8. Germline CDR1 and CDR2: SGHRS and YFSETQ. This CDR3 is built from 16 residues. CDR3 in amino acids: CASSLSVLGQGYEQYF. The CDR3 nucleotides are TGCGCCAGCAGCTTGAGCGTTCTGGGACAGGGCTACGAGCAGTACTTC.

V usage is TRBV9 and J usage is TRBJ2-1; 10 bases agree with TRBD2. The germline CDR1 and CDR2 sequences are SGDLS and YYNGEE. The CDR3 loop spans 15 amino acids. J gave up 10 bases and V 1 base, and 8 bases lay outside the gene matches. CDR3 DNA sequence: TGTGCCAGCAGCGTATCGGCTAGCGGGGGTCGGGAGCAGTTCTTC. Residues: CASSVSASGGREQFF.

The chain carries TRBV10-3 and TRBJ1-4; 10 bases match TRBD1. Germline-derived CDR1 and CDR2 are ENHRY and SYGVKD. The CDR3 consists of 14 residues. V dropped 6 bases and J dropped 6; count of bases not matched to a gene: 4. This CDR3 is CAIRADRGDEKLFF. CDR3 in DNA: TGTGCCATCAGGGCGGACAGGGGGGATGAAAAACTGTTTTTT.

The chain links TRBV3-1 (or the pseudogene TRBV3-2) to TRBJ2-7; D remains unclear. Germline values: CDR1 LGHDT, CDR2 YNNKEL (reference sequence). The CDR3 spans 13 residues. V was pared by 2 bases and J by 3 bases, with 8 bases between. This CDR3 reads CASSQQNFYEQYF. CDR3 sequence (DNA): TGTGCCAGCAGCCAACAAAATTTCTACGAGCAGTACTTC.

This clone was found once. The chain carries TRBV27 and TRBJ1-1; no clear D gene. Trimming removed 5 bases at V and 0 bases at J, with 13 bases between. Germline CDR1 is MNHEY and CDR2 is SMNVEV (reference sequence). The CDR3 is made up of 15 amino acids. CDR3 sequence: CASSPLGSMNTEAFF. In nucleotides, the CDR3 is TGTGCCAGCAGTCCGCTGGGCAGTATGAACACTGAAGCTTTCTTT.

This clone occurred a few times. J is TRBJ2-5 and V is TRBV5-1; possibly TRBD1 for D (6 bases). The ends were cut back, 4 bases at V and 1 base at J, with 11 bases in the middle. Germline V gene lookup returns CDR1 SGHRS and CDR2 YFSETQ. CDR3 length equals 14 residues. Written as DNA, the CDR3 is TGCGCCAGCAGCGCCACAGGGTTCCAAGAGACCCAGTACTTC. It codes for CASSATGFQETQYF. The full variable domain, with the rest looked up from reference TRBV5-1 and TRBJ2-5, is KAGVTQTPRYLIKTRGQQVTLSCSPISGHRSVSWYQQTPGQGLQFLFEYFSETQRNKGNFPGRFSGRQFSNSRSEMNVSTLELGDSALYLCASSATGFQETQYFGPGTRLLVL.

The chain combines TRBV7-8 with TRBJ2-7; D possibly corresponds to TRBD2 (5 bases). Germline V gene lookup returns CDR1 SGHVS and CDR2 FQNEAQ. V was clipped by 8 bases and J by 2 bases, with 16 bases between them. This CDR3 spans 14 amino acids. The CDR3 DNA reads TGTGCCAGCTCCTATCGGCTAGCCACCTACGAGCAGTACTTC. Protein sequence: CASSYRLATYEQYF.

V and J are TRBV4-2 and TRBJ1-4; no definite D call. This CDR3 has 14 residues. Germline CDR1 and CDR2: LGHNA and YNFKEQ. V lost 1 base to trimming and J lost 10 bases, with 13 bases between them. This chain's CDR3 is CASSQVRTRGKLFF. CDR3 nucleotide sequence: TGTGCCAGCAGCCAAGTCCGGACTCGAGGAAAACTGTTTTTT.

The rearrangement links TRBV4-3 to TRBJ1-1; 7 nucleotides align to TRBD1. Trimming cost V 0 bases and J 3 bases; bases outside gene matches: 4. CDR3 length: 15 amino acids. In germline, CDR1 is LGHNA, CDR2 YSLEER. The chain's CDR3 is CASSQDTGADTEAFF. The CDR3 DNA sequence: TGCGCCAGCAGCCAAGATACAGGGGCGGACACTGAAGCTTTCTTT.

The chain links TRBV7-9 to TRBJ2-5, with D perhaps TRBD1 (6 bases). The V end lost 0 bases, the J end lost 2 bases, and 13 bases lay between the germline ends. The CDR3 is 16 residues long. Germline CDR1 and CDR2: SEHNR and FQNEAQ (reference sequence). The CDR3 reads CASSLALTDRQETQYF. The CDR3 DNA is TGTGCCAGCAGCTTAGCGCTAACGGACAGACAAGAGACCCAGTACTTC.

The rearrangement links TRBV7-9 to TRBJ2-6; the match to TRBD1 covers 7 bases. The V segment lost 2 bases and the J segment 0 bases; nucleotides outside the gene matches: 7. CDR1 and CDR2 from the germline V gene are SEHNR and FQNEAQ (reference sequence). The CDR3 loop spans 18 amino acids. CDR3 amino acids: CASSLYLGQSSGANVLTF. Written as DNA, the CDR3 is TGTGCCAGCAGCTTATATCTGGGACAGAGCTCTGGGGCCAACGTCCTGACTTTC.

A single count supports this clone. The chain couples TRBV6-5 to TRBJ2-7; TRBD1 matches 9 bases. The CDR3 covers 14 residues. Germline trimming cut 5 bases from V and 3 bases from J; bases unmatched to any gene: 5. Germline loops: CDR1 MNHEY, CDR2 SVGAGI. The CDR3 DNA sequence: TGTGCCAGCAGTCCCGGGACAGGGTTCTACGAGCAGTACTTC. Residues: CASSPGTGFYEQYF.

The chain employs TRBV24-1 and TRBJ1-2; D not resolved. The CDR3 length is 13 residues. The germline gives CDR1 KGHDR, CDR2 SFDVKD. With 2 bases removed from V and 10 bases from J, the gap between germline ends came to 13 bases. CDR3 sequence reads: CATSDSGWAYYTF. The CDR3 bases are TGTGCCACCAGTGATTCCGGTTGGGCCTACTACACCTTC.

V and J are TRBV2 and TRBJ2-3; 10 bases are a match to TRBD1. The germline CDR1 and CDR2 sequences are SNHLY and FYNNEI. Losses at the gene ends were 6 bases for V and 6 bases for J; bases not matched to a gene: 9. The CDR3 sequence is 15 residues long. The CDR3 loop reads CASSADRGRSDTQYF. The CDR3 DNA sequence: TGTGCCAGCAGCGCAGACAGGGGGCGGTCGGATACGCAGTATTTT.

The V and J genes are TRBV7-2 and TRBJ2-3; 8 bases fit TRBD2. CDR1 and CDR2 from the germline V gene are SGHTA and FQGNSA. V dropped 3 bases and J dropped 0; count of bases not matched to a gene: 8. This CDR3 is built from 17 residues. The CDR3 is CASSFGTSHPSTDTQYF. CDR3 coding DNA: TGTGCCAGCAGCTTCGGGACTAGTCATCCTAGCACAGATACGCAGTATTTT.

CDR3 DNA sequence: TGTGCCAGCAGTTACTTTCTCAGGTCGGAGGTCATTAATGATTCACCCCTCCACTTT. As protein: CASSYFLRSEVINDSPLHF. This chain joins TRBV6-2 or TRBV6-3 and TRBJ1-6; D gene uncertain. V dropped 1 base and J dropped 8 bases, with 24 bases sitting between them. The CDR3 runs 19 residues. Germline V gene sequence: CDR1 MNHEY, CDR2 SVGEGT.

The CDR3 DNA sequence: TGTGCCAGCAGCGTAGCTACCGGGACTAGAGGAGTTCAAGAGACCCAGTACTTC. This encodes CASSVATGTRGVQETQYF. The V call is TRBV9, the J call TRBJ2-5, with 8 bases that match TRBD2. CDR1 SGDLS and CDR2 YYNGEE come from the germline V gene. V trimming: 0 bases; J trimming: 2 bases; junction bases outside the gene matches: 12. The length of the CDR3 is 18 residues.

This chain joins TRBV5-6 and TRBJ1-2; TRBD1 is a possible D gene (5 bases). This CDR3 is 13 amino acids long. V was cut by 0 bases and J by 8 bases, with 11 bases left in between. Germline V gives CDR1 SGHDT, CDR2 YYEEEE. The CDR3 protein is CASSLGRGAGYTF. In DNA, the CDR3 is TGTGCCAGCAGCTTGGGCCGCGGGGCAGGCTACACCTTC.

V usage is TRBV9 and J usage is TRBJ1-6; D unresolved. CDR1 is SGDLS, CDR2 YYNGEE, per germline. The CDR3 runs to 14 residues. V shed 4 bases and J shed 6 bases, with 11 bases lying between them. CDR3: CASSPGSINSPLHF. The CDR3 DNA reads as TGTGCCAGCAGCCCGGGGAGCATTAATTCACCCCTCCACTTT. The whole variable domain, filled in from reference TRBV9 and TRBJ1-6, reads DSGVTQTPKHLITATGQRVTLRCSPRSGDLSVYWYQQSLDQGLQFLIQYYNGEERAKGNILERFSAQQFPDLHSELNLSSLELGDSALYFCASSPGSINSPLHFGNGTRLTVT.

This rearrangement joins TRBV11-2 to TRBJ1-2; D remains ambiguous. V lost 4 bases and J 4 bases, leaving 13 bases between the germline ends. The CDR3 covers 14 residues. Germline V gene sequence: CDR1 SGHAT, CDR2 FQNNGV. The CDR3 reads CASSSFGGSYGYTF. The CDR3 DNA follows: TGTGCCAGCAGCTCCTTCGGAGGGTCCTATGGCTACACCTTC.

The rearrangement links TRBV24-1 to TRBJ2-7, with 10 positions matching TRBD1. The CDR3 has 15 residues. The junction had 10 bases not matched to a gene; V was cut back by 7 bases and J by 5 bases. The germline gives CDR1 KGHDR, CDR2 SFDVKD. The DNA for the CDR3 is TGTGCCACCAGCGGTAGAGGGACAGGGGTCCACGAGCAGTACTTC. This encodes CATSGRGTGVHEQYF.

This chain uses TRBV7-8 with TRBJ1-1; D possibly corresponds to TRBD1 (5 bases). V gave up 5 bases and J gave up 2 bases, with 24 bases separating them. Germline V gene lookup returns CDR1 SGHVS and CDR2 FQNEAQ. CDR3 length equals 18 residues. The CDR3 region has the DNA TGTGCCAGCAGCCCGAAAACGACCCGGGACTCAGGAAACACTGAAGCTTTCTTT. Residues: CASSPKTTRDSGNTEAFF.

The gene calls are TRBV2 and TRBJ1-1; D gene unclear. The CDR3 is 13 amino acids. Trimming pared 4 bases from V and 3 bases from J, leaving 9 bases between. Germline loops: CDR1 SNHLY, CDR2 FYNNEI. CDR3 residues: CASSVQRYTEAFF. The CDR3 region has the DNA TGTGCCAGCAGTGTGCAGCGCTACACTGAAGCTTTCTTT.

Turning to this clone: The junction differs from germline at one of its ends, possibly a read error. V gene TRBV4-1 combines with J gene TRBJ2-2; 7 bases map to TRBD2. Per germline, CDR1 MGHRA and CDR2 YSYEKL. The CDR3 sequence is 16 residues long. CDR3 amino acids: CASSSGGGVNAGELFF. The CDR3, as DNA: TGCGCCAGCAGCTCTGGGGGGGGAGTGAACGCCGGGGAGCTGTTTTTT.

In DNA, the CDR3 is TGTGCCAGCAGTTTCTCGGACAGGACGAATTCACCCCTCCACTTT. This gives the protein CASSFSDRTNSPLHF. The chain employs TRBV27 and TRBJ1-6; 7 positions agree with TRBD1. This CDR3 region has 15 residues. V trimming: 3 bases; J trimming: 7 bases; junction bases outside the gene matches: 6. CDR1 is MNHEY, CDR2 SMNVEV, per germline (reference sequence).

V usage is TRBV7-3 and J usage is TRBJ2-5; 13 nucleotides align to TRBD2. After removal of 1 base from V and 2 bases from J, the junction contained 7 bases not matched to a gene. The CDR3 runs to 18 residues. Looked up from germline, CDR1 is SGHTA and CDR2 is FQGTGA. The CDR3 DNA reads TGTGCCAGCAGCTTAATTGCGGGACTAGCGGGAAGACAAGAGACCCAGTACTTC. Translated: CASSLIAGLAGRQETQYF.